This T cell receptor beta chain was captured in a study of post-analysis software for immune sequencing data. Turning to the study itself: Recorded disease courses covered relapsing-remitting, secondary progressive and progressive-relapsing multiple sclerosis. Some patients had no subtype annotation.

This clonotype was recorded a few times. The antigen is not known. Sequencing libraries made from TCR beta cDNA carried unique molecular identifiers. TCRdb reprocessed the PCR reads via MiXCR and lists one record per CDR3 protein. The repertoire includes about 810,000 distinct CDR3 sequences, about 53% of them detected once, and 4.6% sits in the top ten. General observations from the study: About 5 TRBV segments were more frequent in patients than controls; TRBV5-6, TRBV5-1 and TRBV20-1 belonged to this group. Compared against controls, patients with multiple sclerosis displayed significantly lower normalized Chao1 diversity.

The J segment lost 3 bases and the V segment lost 5 bases, leaving 13 bases of the junction unmatched. CDR1 and CDR2 (germline): DFQATT, SNEGSKA (reference sequence). This CDR3 spans 15 amino acids. This receptor was identified in a girl under 18 with multiple sclerosis. This chain links TRBV20-1 with TRBJ2-7, with 7 positions matching TRBD2. Sequenced sample: blood. The CDR3 DNA reads as TGCAGTGCTTCCCGGGGGGAGTCAAGGGGCTACGAGCAGTACTTC. Its protein product is CSASRGESRGYEQYF.